The rows below give T cell receptor beta chains drawn from one sample of a study of T cells in Graves' hyperthyroidism and ophthalmopathy. A single record per CDR3 protein comes from TCRdb applying MiXCR to the multiplex PCR reads. The sample lists under 800,000 distinct CDR3 sequences; around 15% were seen once. Material: blood. These receptors came from a woman younger than 30 with Graves' hyperthyroidism. The CDR3 runs from the conserved cysteine through the conserved F or W. D genes are given only for firm matches. Not all rows give a size; the values are once, few, many and, for expanded clones, a class.

j_gene | abundance | v_gene | d_gene | CDR3aa | CDR3nt
TRBJ1-2 | few | TRBV14 | NA | CASSHGRITYGYTF | TGTGCCAGCAGCCATGGGCGGATAACCTATGGCTACACCTTC
TRBJ2-1 | once | TRBV9 | TRBD2 | CASSAQPGPAGTSYNEQFF | TGTGCCAGCAGCGCCCAACCAGGACCAGCGGGAACTTCCTACAATGAGCAGTTCTTC
TRBJ1-1 | NA | TRBV10-3 | NA | CAISEKTEAFF | TGTGCCATCAGTGAGAAAACTGAAGCTTTCTTT
TRBJ2-2 | many | TRBV12-3/TRBV12-4 | TRBD2 | CASSFAALAGEGELFF | TGTGCCAGCAGTTTTGCAGCACTAGCGGGAGAAGGGGAGCTGTTTTTT
TRBJ2-1 | few | TRBV9 | TRBD2 | CASSRGGGEQFF | TGTGCCAGCTCCCGGGGGGGCGGTGAGCAGTTCTTC
TRBJ2-2 | many | TRBV10-3 | NA | CAISGTSSTGELFF | TGTGCCATCAGCGGGACATCTTCCACCGGGGAGCTGTTTTTT
TRBJ2-5 | many | TRBV27 | TRBD2 | CASSLSTSGRPGAQYF | TGTGCCAGCAGTTTATCGACTAGCGGGAGGCCCGGAGCCCAGTACTTC
TRBJ1-1 | few | TRBV19 | NA | CASSTGLSNTEAFF | TGTGCCAGTAGTACCGGGCTTTCGAACACTGAAGCTTTCTTT
TRBJ1-4 | many | TRBV2 | NA | CASRGDGNEKLFF | TGTGCCAGCAGGGGGGACGGGAATGAAAAACTGTTTTTT
TRBJ2-3 | many | TRBV6-6 | NA | CASSYSGDSTDTQYF | TGTGCCAGCAGTTACTCAGGGGACAGCACAGATACGCAGTATTTT
TRBJ1-5 | many | TRBV20-1 | NA | CSASASGHRYQPQHF | TGCAGTGCTAGTGCCTCGGGACACCGATATCAGCCCCAGCATTTT
TRBJ2-4 | NA | TRBV11-2 | NA | CASSFARGGTRNYHQYF | TGTGCCAGCAGCTTCGCCCGGGGAGGGACACGGAATTATCATCAGTACTTC
TRBJ2-1 | many | TRBV29-1 | TRBD2 | CSASGRKGNEQFF | TGCAGCGCTAGCGGGAGAAAGGGTAATGAGCAGTTCTTC
TRBJ2-3 | many | TRBV6-1 | NA | CASAVGAGYRTDTQYF | TGTGCCAGCGCCGTTGGGGCCGGGTATCGCACAGATACGCAGTATTTT
TRBJ2-7 | many | TRBV2 | TRBD2 | CASSPYVSGSSYEQYF | TGTGCCAGCAGTCCTTATGTTAGCGGGAGCTCCTACGAGCAGTACTTC
TRBJ1-5 | many | TRBV2 | NA | CASSDNSFSNQPQHF | TGTGCCAGCAGTGATAACTCTTTTAGCAATCAGCCCCAGCATTTT
TRBJ1-4 | NA | TRBV12-3/TRBV12-4 | TRBD1 | CASSPRDRDEKLFF | TGTGCCAGCAGTCCTAGGGACAGGGATGAAAAACTGTTTTTT
TRBJ2-2 | NA | TRBV14 | TRBD2 | CASSRGLVGTGELFF | TGTGCCAGCAGCCGGGGACTAGTCGGCACCGGGGAGCTGTTTTTT
TRBJ2-7 | many | TRBV28 | TRBD2 | CASSLVAGLYEQYF | TGTGCCAGCAGTTTAGTAGCGGGACTCTACGAGCAGTACTTC
TRBJ1-2 | NA | TRBV20-1 | TRBD1 | CSAEPGTGGFGYTF | TGCAGTGCAGAACCCGGGACAGGGGGCTTCGGCTACACCTTC
TRBJ2-1 | few | TRBV20-1 | TRBD1 | CSAQGPGTGVNEQFF | TGCAGTGCCCAGGGTCCCGGGACAGGGGTCAATGAGCAGTTCTTC
TRBJ2-5 | NA | TRBV20-1 | TRBD2 | CSAPRASGYRETQYF | TGCAGTGCTCCCCGGGCTAGCGGGTATAGAGAGACCCAGTACTTC
TRBJ1-5 | NA | TRBV20-1 | NA | CSARKQSSNQPQHF | TGCAGTGCTAGAAAACAGTCTAGCAATCAGCCCCAGCATTTT
TRBJ2-1 | few | TRBV9 | TRBD2 | CASSVGLAGGKGAEQFF | TGTGCCAGCAGCGTAGGGCTAGCGGGAGGAAAGGGGGCTGAGCAGTTCTTC
TRBJ1-2 | many | TRBV12-3/TRBV12-4 | TRBD1 | CASSQQGAFGYTF | TGTGCCAGCAGCCAACAGGGGGCTTTCGGCTACACCTTC
TRBJ2-4 | few | TRBV19 | TRBD2 | CASSILAGGGDIQYF | TGTGCCAGTAGTATCCTAGCGGGAGGAGGTGACATTCAGTACTTC
TRBJ2-7 | many | TRBV27 | NA | CASSLLSEQYF | TGTGCCAGCAGTTTACTGTCCGAGCAGTACTTC
TRBJ1-2 | NA | TRBV6-2/TRBV6-3 | NA | CASSYLPVQGYGYTF | TGTGCCAGCAGTTACCTCCCGGTCCAAGGGTATGGCTACACCTTC
TRBJ1-4 | many | TRBV28 | NA | CASSPPDREKLFF | TGTGCCAGCAGTCCACCCGACAGAGAAAAACTGTTTTTT
TRBJ2-3 | NA | TRBV6-1 | NA | CASSPGPYLAQYF | TGTGCCAGCAGTCCAGGGCCTTATCTCGCGCAGTATTTT
TRBJ2-7 | few | TRBV5-1 | NA | CASSRDSSSYEQYF | TGCGCCAGCAGTAGAGATTCTAGCTCCTACGAGCAGTACTTC
TRBJ1-5 | many | TRBV24-1 | TRBD1 | CATSDRDRNQPQHF | TGTGCCACCAGTGATCGGGACAGAAATCAGCCCCAGCATTTT
TRBJ1-5 | few | TRBV28 | NA | CASSLLDGAKNQPQHF | TGTGCCAGCAGTTTATTAGACGGTGCGAAAAATCAGCCCCAGCATTTT
TRBJ1-2 | few | TRBV4-2 | NA | CASSRPGLDYGYTF | TGTGCCAGCAGCCGTCCGGGGCTTGACTATGGCTACACCTTC
TRBJ1-4 | few | TRBV27 | NA | CASSFPGQGEKLFF | TGTGCCAGCAGCTTCCCGGGACAAGGGGAAAAACTGTTTTTT
TRBJ2-1 | NA | TRBV5-1 | NA | CASSRNRDEQFF | TGCGCCAGCAGCCGCAACCGGGACGAGCAGTTCTTC
TRBJ2-1 | few | TRBV30 | NA | CAWSVGFGGSEQFF | TGTGCCTGGAGTGTCGGCTTCGGGGGCAGTGAGCAGTTCTTC
TRBJ2-2 | NA | TRBV5-4 | NA | CASSLFGAGELFF | TGTGCCAGCAGCTTATTCGGGGCCGGGGAGCTGTTTTTT